These 26 T cell receptor beta chains share one sample of origin, sequenced in a study of CD8+CD57+ T cells in acquired aplastic anemia. According to the study, genomic DNA was the template for TCR beta VDJ and CDR3 profiling. One entry per CDR3 protein, called by TCRdb with MiXCR from the reads. The sample has approximately 220,000 distinct CDR3 sequences, about half seen once. Patients chosen for sequencing had CD8+CD57+ cells that had expanded, as shown by flow cytometry. Specimen: sorted CD4+, CD8+, or CD8+CD57+ T cells (not recorded which) from PBMCs. The receptor source for this set is a human donor with aplastic anemia.

Ten or more counts support this clonotype. The chain has TRBV5-1 and TRBJ1-1; D is unclear. CDR3 length: 16 residues. V gave up 3 bases and J gave up 4 bases, with 19 bases separating them. Germline CDR1 reads SGHRS; CDR2 reads YFSETQ. CDR3: CASSSSGLGGSTEAFF. The CDR3 coding sequence is TGCGCCAGCAGCTCCTCTGGGCTAGGAGGGTCCACTGAAGCTTTCTTT.

At least ten counts were recorded for this clonotype. The chain combines TRBV5-4 with TRBJ2-5, with D uncertain. This CDR3 contains 14 residues. Germline loops: CDR1 SGHNT, CDR2 YYREEE (reference sequence). Between the trimmed V and J ends, which lost 2 bases and 2 bases, there was a span of 10 bases. The CDR3 sequence is CASSFWSNQETQYF. Written as DNA, the CDR3 is TGTGCCAGCAGCTTTTGGTCTAATCAAGAGACCCAGTACTTC.

Many counts were recorded for this clonotype. The chain couples TRBV4-1 to TRBJ1-1, with D perhaps TRBD1 (5 bases). The V and J ends lost 3 bases and 0 bases respectively, with 17 bases between them. The CDR3 runs to 17 residues. CDR1 is MGHRA, CDR2 YSYEKL, per germline. CDR3 in amino acids: CASSHGGGRLMNTEAFF. CDR3 nucleotide sequence: TGCGCCAGCAGCCATGGCGGGGGAAGACTTATGAACACTGAAGCTTTCTTT.

For this clonotype: The limits of the CDR3 on the DNA are not certain, so only TCRdb's listed CDR3 is given. The chain carries TRBV7-3 and TRBJ2-3; TRBD2 is the table's D call, not checked against the DNA. Termini included, the CDR3 measures 19 amino acids. CDR1 and CDR2 (germline): SGHTA, FQGTGA. Here the CDR3 reads CASSFYICSASQATDTQYF.

V gene TRBV29-1 combines with J gene TRBJ1-6; D call uncertain. Deletions cut 5 bases from V and 6 bases from J, with 14 bases between. The CDR3 has 14 amino acids. In germline, CDR1 is SQVTM, CDR2 ANQGSEA. CDR3 coding DNA: TGCAGCGTTCGGACTGACGGGGTTAATTCACCCCTCCACTTT. Its protein is CSVRTDGVNSPLHF.

This clonotype was recorded at least ten times. The rearrangement uses TRBV7-9 and TRBJ1-2; 7 nucleotides line up with TRBD1. Germline V gives CDR1 SEHNR, CDR2 FQNEAQ (reference sequence). This CDR3 has 16 amino acids. With 4 bases clipped from V and 1 base from J, the junction kept 9 bases outside the gene matches. This CDR3 reads CASSSGQPGLNYGYTF. CDR3 DNA sequence: TGTGCCAGCAGCTCGGGACAGCCGGGCCTTAACTATGGCTACACCTTC.

There are many counts of this clonotype. An end of the junction does not agree with germline; a read error may underlie this. The genes are TRBV5-8 and TRBJ1-2; no clear D. The CDR3 has 12 amino acids. The germline V gene has CDR1 SGHTS and CDR2 YDEGEE. The CDR3 region is CASSLSDTYLFF. CDR3 nucleotide sequence: TGTGCCAGCAGCTTGTCCGACACCTATTTATTCTTC.

V is TRBV2 and J is TRBJ2-5; D gene ambiguous. This CDR3 region has 15 residues. Deletions cut 4 bases from V and 5 bases from J, with 17 bases between. Germline CDR1 and CDR2: SNHLY and FYNNEI. CDR3 amino acids: CASSAIRQFSETQYF. CDR3 sequence (DNA): TGTGCCAGCAGTGCCATCCGCCAGTTCTCCGAGACCCAGTACTTC.

This clonotype showed up many times. This chain's CDR3 is CASSETLDNSGNTIYF. The DNA for the CDR3 is TGTGCCAGCAGTGAAACTCTGGACAACTCTGGAAACACCATATATTTT. The J gene is TRBJ1-3, the V gene TRBV6-1, with a tentative D call TRBD1 (5 bases). Trimming removed 2 bases at V and 0 bases at J, with 11 bases between. Germline V gives CDR1 MNHNS, CDR2 SASEGT. The CDR3 consists of 16 residues.

This clonotype has ten or more counts. The V call is TRBV20-1, the J call TRBJ2-2; D is undetermined. The CDR3 runs to 12 residues. V was trimmed by 5 bases and J by 1 base, leaving 5 bases between them. The germline CDR1 and CDR2 sequences are DFQATT and SNEGSKA (reference sequence). DNA for the CDR3: TGCAGTGCTCCCCTGAACACCGGGGAGCTGTTTTTT. This sequence encodes CSAPLNTGELFF.

The chain couples TRBV20-1 to TRBJ2-5; D tentatively reads TRBD1 or TRBD2 (6 bases each). V was trimmed by 5 bases and J by 4 bases, leaving 14 bases between them. Looked up from germline, CDR1 is DFQATT and CDR2 is SNEGSKA (reference sequence). The CDR3 covers 13 residues. CDR3 sequence (DNA): TGCAGTGCTGAGGGGGGTGCGGGAGAGACCCAGTACTTC. Amino acids: CSAEGGAGETQYF.

This clonotype was recorded many times. The CDR3 loop is CASSPQLGNSNQPQHF. The CDR3 region has the DNA TGTGCCAGCAGCCCCCAGCTCGGAAATAGCAATCAGCCCCAGCATTTT. The chain couples TRBV6-6 to TRBJ1-5; D unresolved. The germline V gene has CDR1 MNHNY and CDR2 SVGAGI (reference sequence). Trimming shortened V by 6 bases and J by 0 bases, and 15 bases separated the two germline ends. The CDR3 has 16 residues.

The chain has TRBV28 and TRBJ2-3; TRBD2 matches at 9 bases. Germline loops: CDR1 MDHEN, CDR2 SYDVKM. V lost 3 bases and J lost 5; bases outside the gene matches: 6. This CDR3 spans 15 amino acids. The chain's CDR3 is CASSFPSGEIDTQYF. The CDR3 bases are TGTGCCAGCAGTTTCCCTAGCGGGGAGATAGATACGCAGTATTTT.

This clonotype was seen many times. The chain links TRBV7-9 to TRBJ1-2; a possible D gene is TRBD1 (5 bases). Trimming left V 0 bases short and J 8 bases short, with 13 bases between. Germline V gene data show CDR1 as SEHNR and CDR2 as FQNEAQ (reference sequence). The length of the CDR3 is 14 residues. CDR3 sequence (DNA): TGTGCCAGCAGCTTAGCGGGGGGGGTCGGAGGCTACACCTTC. Translating it yields CASSLAGGVGGYTF. Full variable domain (rest looked up from reference TRBV7-9 and TRBJ1-2): DTGVSQNPRHKITKRGQNVTFRCDPISEHNRLYWYRQTLGQGPEFLTYFQNEAQLEKSRLLSDRFSAERPKGSFSTLEIQRTEQGDSAMYLCASSLAGGVGGYTFGSGTRLTVV.

The table lists this clonotype with many counts. This CDR3 is CASSQDLLTEEAFF. The CDR3 nucleotides read TGTGCCAGCAGCCAAGATCTCCTAACCGAGGAAGCTTTCTTT. The chain couples TRBV14 to TRBJ1-1; unclear D gene. CDR1 and CDR2 (germline): SGHDN, FVKESK. The V and J ends lost 0 bases and 8 bases respectively, with 13 bases between them. The CDR3 contains 14 residues.

This chain uses TRBV29-1 with TRBJ2-2; D call uncertain. Germline V gene lookup returns CDR1 SQVTM and CDR2 ANQGSEA. Trimming removed 7 bases at V and 5 bases at J, with 11 bases between. This CDR3 is 12 amino acids long. CDR3 DNA: TGCAGCGCGACCGAGATAACCGGGGAGCTGTTTTTT. Amino acids: CSATEITGELFF.

The chain is built from TRBV2 and TRBJ1-6, with 11 bases lining up with TRBD1. The CDR3 loop spans 14 amino acids. Germline CDR1 reads SNHLY; CDR2 reads FYNNEI. V lost 6 bases and J lost 8; bases outside the gene matches: 3. The CDR3 nucleotides are TGTGCCAGCAGGGACAGGGGGCTTGATTCACCCCTCCACTTT. It is translated as CASRDRGLDSPLHF.

In this sample, this clonotype turned up a few times. The chain recombines TRBV6-5 with TRBJ1-1; 7 nucleotides agree with TRBD1. Germline loops: CDR1 MNHEY, CDR2 SVGAGI. Trimming at V came to 6 bases and at J to 7 bases, leaving 11 bases not matched to a gene. The CDR3 is made up of 14 amino acids. In DNA, the CDR3 is TGTGCCAGCAGAGACAGGGTAGGGAAGTTTGAAGCTTTCTTT. Translated: CASRDRVGKFEAFF.

This clonotype was recorded a few times. Since a much larger clone is just one base distant, this may be a read error. The genes are TRBV5-1 and TRBJ2-2, with D hard to call. CDR1 is SGHRS and CDR2 is YFSETQ in the germline V gene. Trimming cost V 2 bases and J 7 bases, with 12 bases left between them. CDR3 size: 14 residues. The CDR3 spells CASSLKRVIGELFF. The CDR3 DNA sequence: TGCGCCAGCAGCTTAAAAAGGGTTATCGGGGAGCTGTTTTTT.

This clonotype showed up just a few times. The rearrangement uses TRBV29-1 and TRBJ1-2; 7 positions agree with TRBD1. Per germline, CDR1 SQVTM and CDR2 ANQGSEA. The CDR3 runs to 12 residues. V shed 7 bases and J 7 bases; nucleotides not matched to a gene: 9. The CDR3 DNA reads as TGCAGCGCCGCGGACAGGACTCGTGGCTACACCTTC. Protein sequence: CSAADRTRGYTF.

This clonotype occurred many times. This sequence joins TRBV12-3 or TRBV12-4 and TRBJ2-2, with D possibly being TRBD1 (6 bases). The CDR3 spans 13 residues. The V end was cut by 6 bases, the J end by 8 bases, with 13 bases between. DNA of the CDR3: TGTGCCAGCAGGACAGGTTGGCAAGGGGAGCTGTTTTTT. Amino acids: CASRTGWQGELFF.

The rearrangement uses TRBV6-6 and TRBJ2-3; 12 bases map to TRBD2. Germline CDR1 MNHNY, CDR2 SVGAGI (reference sequence). V shed 7 bases, J shed 4 bases, and the junction held 15 bases outside the gene matches. The CDR3 length is 18 residues. The CDR3 DNA reads as TGTGCCAGCACCCGGGGAAGGCTAGCGGGGGGGGAGGCAGATACGCAGTATTTT. As protein: CASTRGRLAGGEADTQYF.

The chain links TRBV7-8 to TRBJ2-1; 14 positions match TRBD2. The CDR3 sequence is 22 residues long. Germline CDR1 is SGHVS and CDR2 is FQNEAQ. Trimming took 1 base from V and 6 from J; bases not matched to a gene: 20. CDR3 sequence reads: CASSLVPTGTSGGPTAFNEQFF. In nucleotides, the CDR3 is TGTGCCAGCAGCTTAGTCCCGACCGGGACTAGCGGGGGCCCAACTGCCTTCAATGAGCAGTTCTTC.

This clonotype was observed at least ten times. The chain couples TRBV2 to TRBJ2-7, with D unresolved. CDR1 SNHLY and CDR2 FYNNEI come from the germline V gene. Trimming took 6 bases from V and 1 from J, leaving 13 bases between them. There are 14 residues in the CDR3. Here the CDR3 reads CASRIDGHSYEQYF. The CDR3, as DNA: TGTGCCAGCAGGATCGATGGGCATTCCTACGAGCAGTACTTC.

The chain couples TRBV12-3 or TRBV12-4 to TRBJ2-1; D is possibly TRBD2 (6 bases). This CDR3 is 11 amino acids long. Between the trimmed V and J ends, which lost 5 bases and 12 bases, there was a span of 11 bases. The CDR3 loop is CASSPPGVQFF. CDR3 in DNA: TGTGCCAGCAGTCCACCGGGGGTGCAGTTCTTC.

The chain couples TRBV10-3 to TRBJ2-7; TRBD1 aligns across 8 bases. CDR3 size: 12 residues. V shed 10 bases, J shed 4 bases, and the junction held 6 bases outside the gene matches. Germline CDR1 reads ENHRY; CDR2 reads SYGVKD. CDR3 sequence (DNA): TGTGCCAGCAGACGACAGGGGTACGAGCAGTACTTC. It specifies CASRRQGYEQYF.